This T cell receptor beta chain was sequenced during a study of cytomegalovirus exposure and HLA in healthy donors. Study-wide results and limits: Reports showed the classifier diagnosing cytomegalovirus status with high specificity and sensitivity. Among the CMV-associated chains, three were confirmed in vitro as specific for CMV antigens.

Primers: 60 Vbeta forward and 13 Jbeta reverse. Generated by immunoSEQ multiplex PCR, the TCRdb table keeps only in-frame clones and is missing some. The sample contains approximately 190,000 clones, roughly nine tenths of which appear only once. Concerning this clone itself: Its antigen is unidentified.

The CDR3 runs 15 residues. The V gene's germline CDR1 is MDHEN and CDR2 SYDVKM. Trimming took 5 bases from V and 7 from J, leaving 18 bases between them. The sequence came from a boy between 2 and 10 years old in good health and CMV-seronegative. V and J are TRBV28 and TRBJ1-5, with D maybe TRBD1 (6 bases). The sequenced sample consisted of PBMCs. This chain's CDR3 is CASSPRRGGRQPQHF. CDR3 in DNA: TGTGCCAGCAGTCCCCGGAGGGGGGGGCGACAGCCCCAGCATTTT.